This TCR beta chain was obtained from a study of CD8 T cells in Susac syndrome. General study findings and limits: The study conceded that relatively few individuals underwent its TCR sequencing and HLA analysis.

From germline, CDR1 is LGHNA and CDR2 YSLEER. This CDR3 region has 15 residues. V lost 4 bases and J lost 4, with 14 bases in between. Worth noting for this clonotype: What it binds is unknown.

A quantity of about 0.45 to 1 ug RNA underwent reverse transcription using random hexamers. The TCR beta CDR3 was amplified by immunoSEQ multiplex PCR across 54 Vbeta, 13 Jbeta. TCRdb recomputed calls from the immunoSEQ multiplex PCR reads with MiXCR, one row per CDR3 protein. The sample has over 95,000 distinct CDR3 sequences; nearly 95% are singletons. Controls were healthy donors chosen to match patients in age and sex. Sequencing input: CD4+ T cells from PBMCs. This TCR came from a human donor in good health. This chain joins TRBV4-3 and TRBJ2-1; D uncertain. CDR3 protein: CASSPSRSRYNEQFF. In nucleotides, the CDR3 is TGCGCCAGCAGCCCGAGCCGGAGTAGGTACAATGAGCAGTTCTTC.